The next 24 T cell receptor beta chains were all read from a single sample in a study of OX40 agonist ivuxolimab in advanced cancers. The data were produced by immunoSEQ multiplex PCR, yet TCRdb's version contains in-frame clones alone and is incomplete. The sample consists of roughly 58,000 clones, around nine tenths of them appearing once. The sequenced sample was CD4+ or CD8+ T cells sorted from blood, obtained in a trial of the OX40 agonist ivuxolimab. Receptors were obtained from an adult with an advanced solid tumor such as melanoma, head and neck, liver or kidney cancer.

The rearrangement uses TRBV10-1 and TRBJ2-2; 8 bases line up with TRBD2. Germline V lookup: CDR1 WNHNN, CDR2 SYGVQD (reference sequence). This CDR3 spans 15 amino acids. J gave up 6 bases and V 3 bases, and 6 bases lay outside the gene matches. In nucleotides, the CDR3 is TGCGCCAGCAGTGAAAGTAGCGGGACTGCCGGGGAGCTGTTTTTT. Protein sequence: CASSESSGTAGELFF.

The chain uses TRBV29-1 and TRBJ1-2, with TRBD1 as a possible D gene (5 bases). The germline V gene has CDR1 SQVTM and CDR2 ANQGSEA. There are 11 residues in the CDR3. V was cut by 4 bases and J by 8 bases, with 11 bases left in between. The CDR3 region is CSVVGGAGYTF. The CDR3 bases are TGCAGCGTTGTAGGAGGGGCCGGCTACACCTTC.

This chain connects TRBV11-2 to TRBJ1-1, with D uncertain. Germline lookup yields CDR1 SGHAT and CDR2 FQNNGV. The CDR3 covers 14 residues. V gave up 3 bases and J gave up 0 bases, with 8 bases separating them. The chain's CDR3 is CASSFRTVNTEAFF. The CDR3 DNA reads as TGTGCCAGCAGCTTCAGGACGGTGAACACTGAAGCTTTCTTT.

V usage is TRBV19 and J usage is TRBJ1-5; maybe TRBD1 (5 bases). Germline V gene data show CDR1 as LNHDA and CDR2 as SQIVND (reference sequence). With 3 bases removed from V and 1 base from J, the gap between germline ends came to 10 bases. The CDR3 contains 15 residues. The DNA for the CDR3 is TGTGCCAGTAGTATCCTGGGGGTAAGCAATCAGCCCCAGCATTTT. Translation gives CASSILGVSNQPQHF.

CDR3 protein: CASLKEGSQGYTF. CDR3 DNA sequence: TGTGCCAGCCTGAAGGAGGGCAGCCAAGGCTACACCTTC. The rearrangement uses TRBV25-1 and TRBJ1-2; D gene ambiguous. The V and J ends lost 8 bases and 8 bases respectively, with 18 bases between them. CDR3 length equals 13 residues. Germline-derived CDR1 and CDR2 are MGHDK and SYGVNS.

The chain combines TRBV19 with TRBJ1-3; D is unresolved. Per germline, CDR1 LNHDA and CDR2 SQIVND (reference sequence). The CDR3 is 14 amino acids. The ends were cut back, 3 bases at V and 0 bases at J, with 6 bases in the middle. This chain's CDR3 is CASSISDSGNTIYF. The CDR3 DNA sequence: TGTGCCAGTAGTATTTCTGACTCTGGAAACACCATATATTTT.

The DNA of the CDR3 is TGTGCCTGGAGCGAAGGGCGGGATGAGCAGTTCTTC. Its protein product is CAWSEGRDEQFF. The chain recombines TRBV30 with TRBJ2-1; TRBD2 is a possible D gene (5 bases). CDR1 and CDR2 from the germline V gene are GTSNPN and SVGIG (reference sequence). The CDR3 totals 12 residues. The ends were cut back, 3 bases at V and 8 bases at J, with 11 bases in the middle.

This chain joins TRBV28 and TRBJ2-5, with D uncertain. The V end was cut by 3 bases, the J end by 7 bases, with 21 bases between. Germline V gene lookup returns CDR1 MDHEN and CDR2 SYDVKM. This CDR3 spans 16 amino acids. The CDR3 protein is CASSLKFGSSLGTQYF. The CDR3 DNA follows: TGTGCCAGCAGTTTGAAATTTGGCAGTTCTCTCGGGACCCAGTACTTC. Full variable domain (remainder filled in from reference TRBV28 and TRBJ2-5): DVKVTQSSRYLVKRTGEKVFLECVQDMDHENMFWYRQDPGLGLRLIYFSYDVKMKEKGDIPEGYSVSREKKERFSLILESASTNQTSMYLCASSLKFGSSLGTQYFGPGTRLLVL.

The chain combines TRBV4-1 with TRBJ2-1; 8 bases map to TRBD1. V was clipped by 1 base and J by 7 bases; unmatched bases: 3. The CDR3 sequence is 14 residues long. The germline CDR1 and CDR2 sequences are MGHRA and YSYEKL. The CDR3 bases are TGCGCCAGCAGCCAAGCGGACAGGGAGAATGAGCAGTTCTTC. It translates to CASSQADRENEQFF.

The chain recombines TRBV5-1 with TRBJ2-3; 9 bases line up with TRBD2. This CDR3 contains 15 residues. Trimming took 9 bases from V and 3 from J; bases not matched to a gene: 11. Looked up from germline, CDR1 is SGHRS and CDR2 is YFSETQ. CDR3 loop: CATGIAGEATDTQYF. Here the CDR3 DNA reads TGCGCCACCGGTATAGCGGGAGAGGCAACAGATACGCAGTATTTT.

The rearrangement links TRBV11-2 to TRBJ2-3, with 12 bases identical to TRBD2. Germline V gene data show CDR1 as SGHAT and CDR2 as FQNNGV. V shed 7 bases, J shed 6 bases, and the junction held 11 bases outside the gene matches. The CDR3 totals 16 residues. As DNA, the CDR3 is TGTGCCAGCACCCCAGGACTAGCGGGACCCAAGGATACGCAGTATTTT. It yields the protein CASTPGLAGPKDTQYF.

This clone has only one observation. This rearrangement joins TRBV18 to TRBJ2-7; a possible D gene is TRBD2 (5 bases). The CDR3 sequence is 14 residues long. Trimming removed 0 bases from V and 5 bases from J, with 11 bases in between. Germline-derived CDR1 and CDR2 are KGHSH and LQKENI. The CDR3 spells CASSPPGMNHEQYF. The CDR3 DNA reads TGTGCCAGCTCACCACCCGGGATGAATCACGAGCAGTACTTC.

The rearrangement uses TRBV18 and TRBJ2-1; 8 nucleotides line up with TRBD2. This CDR3 region has 16 residues. Germline V gene sequence: CDR1 KGHSH, CDR2 LQKENI. The V segment lost 1 base and the J segment 3 bases; nucleotides outside the gene matches: 5. The chain's CDR3 is CASSPQGGRNYNEQFF. In DNA, the CDR3 is TGTGCCAGCTCACCACAGGGCGGGAGGAACTACAATGAGCAGTTCTTC.

This chain joins TRBV14 and TRBJ2-5; tentatively, D is TRBD1 (6 bases). The last part of the DNA fits TRBJ2-7 better; the J call may be wrong. The CDR3 length is 14 residues. CDR1 and CDR2 from the germline V gene are SGHDN and FVKESK. CDR3 residues: CASSQVRGSYEQYF. For the CDR3, the DNA is TGTGCCAGCAGCCAAGTCAGGGGCTCCTACGAGCAGTACTTC.

This rearrangement joins TRBV6-1 to TRBJ1-1, with D unresolved. With 0 bases removed from V and 6 bases from J, the gap between germline ends came to 8 bases. This CDR3 has 13 amino acids. Germline assignment: CDR1 MNHNS and CDR2 SASEGT. The CDR3 DNA reads as TGTGCCAGCAGTGAAGCGCGGGCGGCTGAAGCTTTCTTT. Its protein product is CASSEARAAEAFF.

The CDR3, as DNA: TGTGCCAGCGGGGGACAGGGGGGAGGTCAGCCCCAGCATTTT. Translating it yields CASGGQGGGQPQHF. The V and J genes are TRBV28 and TRBJ1-5; 11 bases match TRBD1. V gave up 8 bases and J gave up 6 bases; unmatched junction bases: 6. Germline values: CDR1 MDHEN, CDR2 SYDVKM. The CDR3 has 14 residues.

This chain uses TRBV25-1 with TRBJ2-1; 9 bases match TRBD2. CDR1 and CDR2 from the germline V gene are MGHDK and SYGVNS. Unmatched junction bases numbered 8, after V lost 5 bases and J lost 6 bases. There are 15 residues in the CDR3. In DNA form, the CDR3 reads TGTGCCAGCAGTCTGCGGGAGGGCCGAGGCAATGAGCAGTTCTTC. Amino acids: CASSLREGRGNEQFF.

The genes are TRBV19 and TRBJ2-7; possibly TRBD1 for D (5 bases). Germline V lookup: CDR1 LNHDA, CDR2 SQIVND (reference sequence). The CDR3 length is 14 residues. V lost 2 bases to trimming and J lost 5 bases, with 13 bases between them. CDR3 sequence: CASSIQGWGNEQYF. CDR3 in DNA: TGTGCCAGTAGTATACAGGGCTGGGGTAACGAGCAGTACTTC.

This chain links TRBV6-5 with TRBJ2-4; D possibly corresponds to TRBD2 (5 bases). Germline CDR1 is MNHEY and CDR2 is SVGAGI. The V end lost 6 bases, the J end lost 8 bases, and 17 bases lay between the germline ends. The CDR3 is 14 amino acids. DNA of the CDR3: TGTGCCAGCAGAAGAGCGTTAACCGGGGACATTCAGTACTTC. This encodes CASRRALTGDIQYF.

This clone has just one count. The chain employs TRBV2 and TRBJ1-2; TRBD1 matches 7 bases. The CDR3 covers 13 residues. From germline, CDR1 is SNHLY and CDR2 FYNNEI. The V and J ends lost 6 bases and 5 bases, in that order; junction bases with no gene match: 6. CDR3 nucleotides: TGTGCCAGCAGAGGACAGGTTATATATGGCTACACCTTC. Encoded protein: CASRGQVIYGYTF.

CDR3 loop: CASSKTRSEGFGYTF. For the CDR3, the DNA is TGTGCCAGCAGCAAAACGAGGTCCGAGGGGTTTGGCTACACCTTC. V gene TRBV21-1 combines with J gene TRBJ1-2. TRBV21-1 is noted as a pseudogene. CDR3 length: 15 residues.

V usage is TRBV5-1 and J usage is TRBJ2-7, with 8 nucleotides matching TRBD1. The CDR3 is 14 amino acids. V gave up 1 base and J gave up 3 bases; unmatched junction bases: 3. Germline assignment: CDR1 SGHRS and CDR2 YFSETQ. The CDR3 DNA reads TGCGCCAGCAGCTTGTCCAGGGGGCACTACGAGCAGTACTTC. This codes for CASSLSRGHYEQYF.

The chain couples TRBV28 to TRBJ1-2; D is possibly TRBD1 (5 bases). Trimming took off 3 bases at V and 5 bases at J, with 7 bases between the two ends. The CDR3 length is 12 residues. CDR1 is MDHEN and CDR2 is SYDVKM in the germline V gene. The CDR3 spells CASSLTAYGYTF. Here the CDR3 DNA reads TGTGCCAGCAGTTTGACAGCATATGGCTACACCTTC.

This chain uses TRBV29-1 with TRBJ1-3, with no clear D. The V end was cut by 3 bases, the J end by 0 bases, with 6 bases between. Germline assignment: CDR1 SQVTM and CDR2 ANQGSEA. The CDR3 length is 13 residues. The CDR3 loop is CSVDDGSGNTIYF. CDR3 DNA: TGCAGCGTTGATGACGGCTCTGGAAACACCATATATTTT.